The following is a T cell receptor (beta chain) sequence with its context. Its antigen is unidentified. This sample was included in a study of cytomegalovirus exposure and HLA in healthy donors. Study conclusions and caveats: Common viral pathogens were later found to be apparently linked to several of the most significant clusters. A reported reduction in N-insertions relative to the roughly 700-donor mean was seen in an Asian-associated ancestry cluster in a later analysis. Later work found that TCR association rates differed between HLA loci; DRB1 had the most and HLA-C the fewest. Earlier results showed most TCR beta V segments being productive about 87% or about 30% of the time.

The PCR had 60 Vbeta and 13 Jbeta primers. Profiling relied on immunoSEQ multiplex PCR, and the TCRdb table lists in-frame clones only, not all of them. This sample yields 160,000 or so clones, of which 79% are seen a single time; approximately 0.7% belongs to the top ten. Looked up from germline, CDR1 is SGHDT and CDR2 is YYEEEE. Trimming took 3 bases from V and 1 from J; bases not matched to a gene: 9. This CDR3 spans 16 amino acids. The rearrangement uses TRBV5-6 and TRBJ2-7; 8 nucleotides line up with TRBD1. The sequenced sample consisted of PBMCs. The receptor was derived from a woman aged 40 to 55 in good health and CMV-seronegative. The CDR3: CASSWYLQGVSYEQYF. Written as DNA, the CDR3 is TGTGCCAGCAGCTGGTACCTACAGGGGGTGTCCTACGAGCAGTACTTC. Drawing the rest from reference TRBV5-6 and TRBJ2-7, the complete variable domain is DAGVTQSPTHLIKTRGQQVTLRCSPKSGHDTVSWYQQALGQGPQFIFQYYEEEERQRGNFPDRFSGHQFPNYSSELNVNALLLGDSALYLCASSWYLQGVSYEQYFGPGTRLTVT.